Below are 26 T cell receptor beta chains sequenced from a single sample in a study of blood T cells in healthy people across ages. Next came a second PCR, run for about 6 to 11 cycles, which used a sample-barcoded 5' primer along with a J-beta primer mix. Each CDR3 protein is one row after TCRdb ran MiXCR on the 5' RACE reads. In the table there are roughly 800,000 distinct CDR3 sequences, roughly 64% of which are singletons. Sequencing was done on a sample of blood. The source of these receptors is a man aged 25 to 45 in good health.

V usage is TRBV6-1 and J usage is TRBJ2-2, with D maybe TRBD2 (6 bases). V lost 8 bases and J 7 bases, leaving 14 bases between the germline ends. Germline assignment: CDR1 MNHNS and CDR2 SASEGT. The CDR3 covers 13 residues. In nucleotides, the CDR3 is TGTGCCAGCTCGGGAGTAGACGGCGGGGAGCTGTTTTTT. This gives the protein CASSGVDGGELFF.

The chain recombines TRBV10-3 with TRBJ1-2; D remains unclear. Trimming removed 0 bases from V and 3 bases from J, with 8 bases in between. This CDR3 spans 14 amino acids. Germline V gene lookup returns CDR1 ENHRY and CDR2 SYGVKD. In DNA form, the CDR3 reads TGTGCCATCAGTGAGTCTCGACAAGACTATGGCTACACCTTC. It specifies CAISESRQDYGYTF.

The CDR3 DNA follows: TGCAGTGCTAGCATGGGGGACTATGGCTACACCTTC. This codes for CSASMGDYGYTF. J is TRBJ1-2 and V is TRBV20-1, with D possibly TRBD1 on 5 matching bases. The germline V and J ends were trimmed by 3 bases and 3 bases, with 8 bases remaining between them. Germline CDR1 is DFQATT and CDR2 is SNEGSKA (reference sequence). The CDR3 runs 12 residues.

This chain joins TRBV6-6 and TRBJ2-7, with 9 nucleotides matching TRBD2. The CDR3 loop spans 13 amino acids. Germline CDR1 reads MNHNY; CDR2 reads SVGAGI (reference sequence). With V trimmed by 8 bases and J by 2 bases, 4 bases remained unmatched. The CDR3 sequence is CASRLAETYEQYF. The CDR3 DNA reads as TGTGCCAGCCGACTAGCGGAAACCTACGAGCAGTACTTC.

The J gene is TRBJ2-7, the V gene TRBV20-1; the D call may be TRBD1 or TRBD2 (5 bases each). Trimming removed 0 bases from V and 4 bases from J, with 16 bases in between. The CDR3 extends over 15 amino acids. The germline V gene encodes CDR1 DFQATT and CDR2 SNEGSKA (reference sequence). The CDR3 DNA sequence: TGCAGTGCTAGAGATGTGGGGACGTCGAGTTACGAGCAGTACTTC. Translation: CSARDVGTSSYEQYF.

Many counts were recorded for this clonotype. The chain combines TRBV20-1 with TRBJ2-1; possibly TRBD2 for D (7 bases). From germline, CDR1 is DFQATT and CDR2 SNEGSKA (reference sequence). With 3 bases removed from V and 12 bases from J, the gap between germline ends came to 21 bases. The CDR3 sequence is 14 residues long. The CDR3 loop is CSARGGGAEFRQFF. The CDR3 coding sequence is TGCAGTGCTAGGGGTGGGGGGGCAGAATTTCGGCAGTTCTTC.

This clonotype showed up just a few times. The V gene is TRBV7-2, the J gene TRBJ2-6, with D possibly being TRBD1 (5 bases). V shed 2 bases and J shed 0 bases, with 8 bases lying between them. CDR1 SGHTA and CDR2 FQGNSA come from the germline V gene. The CDR3 has 16 amino acids. CDR3 in DNA: TGTGCCAGCAGCTTACGAAGGGGCTCTGGGGCCAACGTCCTGACTTTC. Translation gives CASSLRRGSGANVLTF.

This chain uses TRBV28 with TRBJ1-1; 9 bases fit TRBD1. J gave up 7 bases and V 3 bases, and 9 bases lay outside the gene matches. The CDR3 runs to 15 residues. Germline V gives CDR1 MDHEN, CDR2 SYDVKM. CDR3 sequence reads: CASSFPYTGQGEAFF. CDR3 bases: TGTGCCAGCAGTTTCCCATATACGGGACAGGGTGAAGCTTTCTTT.

This chain uses TRBV7-6 with TRBJ2-7, with TRBD2 matching 7 bases. Germline loops: CDR1 SGHVS, CDR2 FNYEAQ. The CDR3 spans 16 residues. Trimming removed 1 base from V and 0 bases from J; junction bases left unmatched: 6. Written as DNA, the CDR3 is TGTGCCAGCAGCTTAGTCACGCGGGAGAGCTCCTACGAGCAGTACTTC. Translating gives CASSLVTRESSYEQYF.

V usage is TRBV5-1 and J usage is TRBJ2-3; 8 bases are shared with TRBD2. Looked up from germline, CDR1 is SGHRS and CDR2 is YFSETQ. The CDR3 is 16 residues long. The trim removed 7 bases at V and 0 bases at J, leaving 10 bases unmatched. The CDR3 sequence: CASRREALSSTDTQYF. CDR3 coding DNA: TGCGCCAGCCGGCGGGAGGCCCTTTCTAGCACAGATACGCAGTATTTT. Together with reference TRBV5-1 and TRBJ2-3, the CDR3 gives the full variable domain: KAGVTQTPRYLIKTRGQQVTLSCSPISGHRSVSWYQQTPGQGLQFLFEYFSETQRNKGNFPGRFSGRQFSNSRSEMNVSTLELGDSALYLCASRREALSSTDTQYFGPGTRLTVL.

This rearrangement joins TRBV7-2 to TRBJ2-1; D gene ambiguous. CDR1 SGHTA and CDR2 FQGNSA come from the germline V gene. The ends were cut back, 2 bases at V and 5 bases at J, with 10 bases in the middle. The CDR3 loop spans 14 amino acids. CDR3 protein: CASSLIPGNNEQFF. CDR3 nucleotide sequence: TGTGCCAGCAGCTTAATACCAGGTAACAATGAGCAGTTCTTC.

In this sample, this clonotype turned up a few times. The V call is TRBV4-2, the J call TRBJ2-5; 11 nucleotides line up with TRBD2. This CDR3 is built from 16 residues. Germline CDR1 and CDR2: LGHNA and YNFKEQ. V gave up 8 bases and J gave up 2 bases; unmatched junction bases: 10. Here the CDR3 reads CASRSTSGDKQETQYF. As DNA, the CDR3 is TGTGCCAGCCGTTCGACTAGCGGGGACAAACAAGAGACCCAGTACTTC.

The rearrangement uses TRBV3-1 and TRBJ2-7; the D is unclear. The germline gives CDR1 LGHDT, CDR2 YNNKEL (reference sequence). The CDR3 runs 13 residues. Trimming pared 1 base from V and 6 bases from J, leaving 10 bases between. Here the CDR3 DNA reads TGTGCCAGCAGCCAAGTCGAGTACTCCGAGCAGTACTTC. This gives the protein CASSQVEYSEQYF.

The rearrangement uses TRBV12-3 or TRBV12-4 and TRBJ2-5; D may be TRBD2 (5 bases). The CDR3 runs 12 residues. Between the trimmed V and J ends, which lost 3 bases and 7 bases, there was a span of 9 bases. CDR3 residues: CASSFGVVTQYF. CDR3 coding DNA: TGTGCCAGCAGTTTCGGGGTGGTGACCCAGTACTTC.

The V and J genes are TRBV3-1 and TRBJ2-5; 13 nucleotides match TRBD2. The V segment lost 4 bases and the J segment 5 bases; nucleotides outside the gene matches: 7. Per the germline V gene, CDR1 is LGHDT and CDR2 is YNNKEL (reference sequence). This CDR3 contains 16 residues. The CDR3 region is CASSPSGTSGTETQYF. For the CDR3, the DNA is TGTGCCAGCAGCCCGTCCGGGACTAGCGGGACGGAGACCCAGTACTTC.

This clonotype has only a few counts. The V gene is TRBV5-1, the J gene TRBJ2-1; no definite D call. CDR1 SGHRS and CDR2 YFSETQ come from the germline V gene. Trimming took off 1 base at V and 6 bases at J, with 11 bases between the two ends. The CDR3 covers 14 residues. CDR3 in amino acids: CASSLSEWVNEQFF. The DNA of the CDR3 is TGCGCCAGCAGCTTGTCCGAGTGGGTCAATGAGCAGTTCTTC. Together with reference TRBV5-1 and TRBJ2-1, the CDR3 gives the full variable domain: KAGVTQTPRYLIKTRGQQVTLSCSPISGHRSVSWYQQTPGQGLQFLFEYFSETQRNKGNFPGRFSGRQFSNSRSEMNVSTLELGDSALYLCASSLSEWVNEQFFGPGTRLTVL.

This clonotype was seen only a few times. The V gene is TRBV27, the J gene TRBJ2-1, with TRBD1 identical over 9 bases. Per the germline V gene, CDR1 is MNHEY and CDR2 is SMNVEV (reference sequence). The CDR3 has 16 amino acids. With 2 bases clipped from V and 5 bases from J, the junction kept 7 bases outside the gene matches. This chain's CDR3 is CASSLGRDRDHNEQFF. CDR3 DNA: TGTGCCAGCAGTTTAGGCCGGGACAGGGACCACAATGAGCAGTTCTTC.

The J gene is TRBJ1-1, the V gene TRBV7-2; TRBD1 matches 7 bases. Germline-derived CDR1 and CDR2 are SGHTA and FQGNSA. There are 15 residues in the CDR3. Losses at the gene ends were 5 bases for V and 3 bases for J; bases not matched to a gene: 9. This CDR3 reads CASSLSGQGDTEAFF. CDR3 sequence (DNA): TGTGCCAGCAGCCTCAGTGGCCAGGGGGACACTGAAGCTTTCTTT.

The chain joins TRBV3-1 to TRBJ2-5; no clear D. V lost 7 bases and J 5 bases, leaving 14 bases between the germline ends. Germline assignment: CDR1 LGHDT and CDR2 YNNKEL (reference sequence). CDR3 length: 13 amino acids. CDR3 DNA sequence: TGTGCCAGCACTCTAGGCTATGGGGAGACCCAGTACTTC. Translating gives CASTLGYGETQYF.

This clonotype was seen more than once but under ten times. The chain carries TRBV4-2 and TRBJ2-1; D ambiguous. The V end lost 3 bases, the J end lost 2 bases, and 5 bases lay between the germline ends. Germline lookup yields CDR1 LGHNA and CDR2 YNFKEQ. The CDR3 is 13 amino acids. In DNA form, the CDR3 reads TGTGCCAGCAGCCAGACCACCTACAATGAGCAGTTCTTC. Translated, it gives CASSQTTYNEQFF.

In this sample, this clonotype turned up a few times. This chain connects TRBV5-1 to TRBJ1-2; 7 bases match TRBD1. CDR1 SGHRS and CDR2 YFSETQ come from the germline V gene. CDR3 length: 13 amino acids. The ends lost 4 bases at V and 4 bases at J; junction bases unmatched: 4. The CDR3 is CASSGDSTYGYTF. The CDR3 region has the DNA TGCGCCAGCAGCGGGGACAGTACCTATGGCTACACCTTC. Full variable domain (missing parts from reference TRBV5-1 and TRBJ1-2): KAGVTQTPRYLIKTRGQQVTLSCSPISGHRSVSWYQQTPGQGLQFLFEYFSETQRNKGNFPGRFSGRQFSNSRSEMNVSTLELGDSALYLCASSGDSTYGYTFGSGTRLTVV.

V is TRBV10-3 and J is TRBJ2-4, with 7 bases aligning to TRBD1. Germline CDR1 and CDR2: ENHRY and SYGVKD. The CDR3 is made up of 15 amino acids. J lost 1 base, V lost 8 bases, and 8 bases had no gene match. The CDR3: CAILRTGGAKNIQYF. As DNA, the CDR3 is TGTGCCATCTTAAGGACAGGTGGCGCCAAAAACATTCAGTACTTC.

This chain connects TRBV20-1 to TRBJ2-7; D ambiguous. V lost 7 bases, J lost 3 bases, and 10 bases lay in between. The CDR3 runs to 11 residues. Germline CDR1 reads DFQATT; CDR2 reads SNEGSKA (reference sequence). CDR3 sequence (DNA): TGCAGTGGGGCGAAAGGCTACGAGCAGTACTTC. Protein: CSGAKGYEQYF.

The chain combines TRBV11-2 with TRBJ2-1, with 7 bases aligning to TRBD2. CDR1 is SGHAT and CDR2 is FQNNGV in the germline V gene. Trimming removed 1 base from V and 6 bases from J; junction bases left unmatched: 6. The CDR3 consists of 15 residues. This CDR3 reads CASSLGRLAVNEQFF. Here the CDR3 DNA reads TGTGCCAGCAGCTTAGGTAGACTAGCTGTCAATGAGCAGTTCTTC.

Notes on this clonotype: Mismatch with germline at one junction end may stem from a read error. The genes are TRBV6-5 and TRBJ2-2, with 7 bases identical to TRBD1. Germline CDR1 reads MNHEY; CDR2 reads SVGAGI. CDR3 length: 16 residues. In DNA form, the CDR3 reads TGTGCCAGCAGTTTACAGACAGGGTTTTCGACCGGGGAGCCGTTTTTT. Amino acids: CASSLQTGFSTGEPFF.

The chain couples TRBV6-5 to TRBJ2-3, with unresolved D. Trimming shortened V by 2 bases and J by 6 bases, and 12 bases separated the two germline ends. Per the germline V gene, CDR1 is MNHEY and CDR2 is SVGAGI. The CDR3 has 14 amino acids. The DNA of the CDR3 is TGTGCCAGCAGTTACGGGTCCGTTTTGGATACGCAGTATTTT. Protein product: CASSYGSVLDTQYF.